This TCR beta chain comes out of a study of CD8+CD57+ T cells in acquired aplastic anemia. Using genomic DNA as the template, TCR beta VDJ and CDR3 profiling was carried out. TCRdb recomputed calls from the reads with MiXCR, one row per CDR3 protein. The sample lists 150,000 to 200,000 distinct CDR3 sequences; approximately 40% were seen once. The V and J ends lost 6 bases and 12 bases respectively, with 14 bases between them. The CDR3 spans 12 residues. CDR1 and CDR2 from the germline V gene are PRHDT and FYEKMQ (reference sequence). A note on this clonotype: This clone may be a read error of a much larger clone one base away.

The sequenced sample was sorted CD4+, CD8+, or CD8+CD57+ T cells (not recorded which) from PBMCs. The chain uses TRBV13 and TRBJ1-4; D gene uncertain. The origin of this receptor is a human donor in good health. This CDR3 is CASRFGREELFF. The CDR3 region has the DNA TGTGCCAGCAGGTTCGGGAGGGAAGAACTGTTTTTT.